The 32 T cell receptor beta chains presented below share a single source sample, sequenced in a study of OX40 agonist ivuxolimab in advanced cancers. Using immunoSEQ multiplex PCR, the repertoire was profiled, and TCRdb retains in-frame clones only, with some absent. Seen here are tens of thousands of clones, more than 75% observed once, and the top ten hold around a quarter. Specimen: CD4+ or CD8+ T cells sorted from blood, collected in a trial of the OX40 agonist ivuxolimab. The receptors derive from an adult with an advanced solid tumor such as melanoma, head and neck, liver or kidney cancer.

This clone was seen just once. The J gene is TRBJ1-2, the V gene TRBV29-1; 9 nucleotides line up with TRBD1. This CDR3 is built from 14 residues. J gave up 7 bases and V 7 bases, and 13 bases lay outside the gene matches. In germline, CDR1 is SQVTM, CDR2 ANQGSEA. The CDR3, as DNA: TGCAGCGCCGACCCGGGACAGGGTTTTTCTGGCTACACCTTC. Its translation: CSADPGQGFSGYTF.

The rearrangement joins TRBV10-3 to TRBJ2-6; D remains unclear. The CDR3 is made up of 13 amino acids. Germline CDR1 ENHRY, CDR2 SYGVKD. Deletions cut 10 bases from V and 1 base from J, with 8 bases between. CDR3 sequence: CATWRSGANVLTF. CDR3 coding DNA: TGTGCCACCTGGCGTTCTGGGGCCAACGTCCTGACTTTC.

The V gene is TRBV20-1, the J gene TRBJ2-3; D might be TRBD1 or TRBD2, each matching 7 bases. Germline CDR1 and CDR2: DFQATT and SNEGSKA (reference sequence). The CDR3 is 10 residues long. V was trimmed by 4 bases and J by 10 bases, leaving 9 bases between them. In DNA, the CDR3 is TGCAGTGCTACAGGGGGGGCGCAGTATTTT. As protein: CSATGGAQYF.

The gene calls are TRBV5-4 and TRBJ1-1, with 8 bases lining up with TRBD1. V was pared by 4 bases and J by 7 bases, with 3 bases of the junction left unmatched. Germline V gives CDR1 SGHNT, CDR2 YYREEE (reference sequence). CDR3 length: 12 amino acids. CDR3 in amino acids: CASSEGTGEAFF. The CDR3 nucleotides read TGTGCCAGCAGCGAAGGGACAGGTGAAGCTTTCTTT.

The J gene is TRBJ2-1, the V gene TRBV30, with a tentative D call TRBD1 (6 bases). Trimming took off 0 bases at V and 9 bases at J, with 12 bases between the two ends. CDR3 size: 13 residues. The germline V gene has CDR1 GTSNPN and CDR2 SVGIG (reference sequence). Here the CDR3 DNA reads TGTGCCTGGAGTGTACGTTGGGACACTGAGCAGTTCTTC. Translated, it gives CAWSVRWDTEQFF.

V is TRBV5-1 and J is TRBJ1-5; 8 bases align to TRBD1. The CDR3 has 14 residues. CDR1 SGHRS and CDR2 YFSETQ come from the germline V gene. Unmatched junction bases numbered 2, after V lost 4 bases and J lost 2 bases. The CDR3 loop reads CASSPDRGNQPQHF. The CDR3 nucleotides read TGCGCCAGCAGCCCGGACAGGGGCAATCAGCCCCAGCATTTT.

The chain combines TRBV5-1 with TRBJ2-3; tentative D call: TRBD2 (6 bases). The CDR3 is 17 residues long. Trimming removed 0 bases from V and 2 bases from J, with 16 bases in between. Germline V lookup: CDR1 SGHRS, CDR2 YFSETQ. Here the CDR3 reads CASSLAAGTLPTDTQYF. The CDR3 DNA follows: TGCGCCAGCAGCTTGGCGGCGGGGACCCTCCCCACAGATACGCAGTATTTT.

The chain uses TRBV11-2 and TRBJ2-7; TRBD2 matches 13 bases. V was pared by 1 base and J by 0 bases, with 3 bases of the junction left unmatched. Germline lookup yields CDR1 SGHAT and CDR2 FQNNGV. This CDR3 is 17 amino acids long. Here the CDR3 DNA reads TGTGCCAGCAGCTTAGGGGGACTAGCGGGGAGCTCCTACGAGCAGTACTTC. Its protein product is CASSLGGLAGSSYEQYF.

This clone has a single count. V is TRBV6-6 and J is TRBJ2-7; no clear D. The CDR3 sequence is 13 residues long. V was clipped by 0 bases and J by 7 bases, with 10 bases between them. Germline-derived CDR1 and CDR2 are MNHNY and SVGAGI (reference sequence). CDR3 residues: CASSYSIFFEQYF. In nucleotides, the CDR3 is TGTGCCAGCAGTTACTCGATCTTTTTTGAGCAGTACTTC.

About this clone itself: This same CDR3 is encoded by further DNA sequences in the sample. V and J are TRBV5-6 and TRBJ1-2; D possibly corresponds to TRBD1 (5 bases). Germline CDR1 SGHDT, CDR2 YYEEEE. V lost 4 bases and J lost 3, with 13 bases in between. This CDR3 has 14 amino acids. Here the CDR3 DNA reads TGTGCCAGCAGCACCTCGGGGACGGACTATGGCTACACCTTC. This codes for CASSTSGTDYGYTF.

The J gene is TRBJ1-1, the V gene TRBV28, with a tentative D call TRBD1 (6 bases). This CDR3 region has 13 residues. Germline CDR1 and CDR2: MDHEN and SYDVKM. With 5 bases removed from V and 2 bases from J, the gap between germline ends came to 9 bases. The CDR3, as DNA: TGTGCCAGCAGTACGGACAGAAACACTGAAGCTTTCTTT. It encodes CASSTDRNTEAFF.

CDR3 sequence reads: CALTRGAIGTDTQYF. CDR3 nucleotides: TGTGCCCTGACCCGGGGGGCCATCGGCACAGATACGCAGTATTTT. This sequence joins TRBV30 and TRBJ2-3; D is possibly TRBD2 (7 bases). Germline V lookup: CDR1 GTSNPN, CDR2 SVGIG (reference sequence). V was trimmed by 8 bases and J by 1 base, leaving 19 bases between them. The CDR3 length is 15 residues.

This sequence joins TRBV11-1 and TRBJ1-1; no reliable D call. CDR3 length equals 16 residues. Trimming removed 4 bases from V and 1 base from J, with 16 bases in between. Germline V lookup: CDR1 SGHAT, CDR2 FQDESV (reference sequence). The chain's CDR3 is CASSSNGRVRNTEAFF. The CDR3 DNA follows: TGTGCCAGCAGCTCCAATGGACGGGTAAGGAACACTGAAGCTTTCTTT.

This clone has only a few counts. This chain joins TRBV7-8 and TRBJ2-7, with 11 positions matching TRBD2. The CDR3 consists of 14 residues. The ends lost 6 bases at V and 6 bases at J; junction bases unmatched: 7. Germline V CDR1 and CDR2: SGHVS, FQNEAQ. In DNA, the CDR3 is TGTGCCAGCAGTCTAGCGGGGGGTTATGGCGAGCAGTACGTC. This encodes CASSLAGGYGEQYV.

This rearrangement joins TRBV5-1 to TRBJ1-2; D unclear. CDR1 is SGHRS and CDR2 is YFSETQ in the germline V gene. Trimming shortened V by 2 bases and J by 3 bases, and 8 bases separated the two germline ends. The CDR3 is 13 residues long. The CDR3 here is CASSFGQHYGYTF. DNA of the CDR3: TGCGCCAGCAGCTTCGGTCAGCACTATGGCTACACCTTC.

The chain links TRBV29-1 to TRBJ1-1; 7 nucleotides agree with TRBD1. The CDR3 is made up of 13 amino acids. From germline, CDR1 is SQVTM and CDR2 ANQGSEA. V was clipped by 3 bases and J by 0 bases; unmatched bases: 1. This CDR3 reads CSVEQGVNTEAFF. The CDR3 DNA follows: TGCAGCGTTGAGCAGGGGGTGAACACTGAAGCTTTCTTT.

This chain links TRBV19 with TRBJ2-2; tentatively, D is TRBD1 (5 bases). The germline gives CDR1 LNHDA, CDR2 SQIVND (reference sequence). Trimming removed 8 bases from V and 8 bases from J, with 24 bases in between. This CDR3 comprises 16 residues. In nucleotides, the CDR3 is TGTGCCAGTCGGGCCCAAGGGGCGCGTTCCCTGGGGGAGCTGTTTTTT. This gives the protein CASRAQGARSLGELFF.

V is TRBV19 and J is TRBJ2-5; either TRBD1 or TRBD2 may supply D (5 bases each). The last part of the DNA fits TRBJ2-7 better; the J call may be wrong. In germline, CDR1 is LNHDA, CDR2 SQIVND (reference sequence). The CDR3 consists of 14 residues. The CDR3 here is CASSMGDGDYEQYF. CDR3 coding DNA: TGTGCCAGTAGTATGGGGGACGGAGACTACGAGCAGTACTTC.

The chain couples TRBV5-1 to TRBJ2-1, with 12 bases that match TRBD2. The CDR3 is 16 amino acids. V shed 3 bases and J 7 bases; nucleotides not matched to a gene: 8. The germline gives CDR1 SGHRS, CDR2 YFSETQ. The CDR3 region has the DNA TGCGCCAGCAGCTACGATCCCCTAGCGGGGGGGAATGAGCAGTTCTTC. Encoded protein: CASSYDPLAGGNEQFF.

There are a few counts of this clone. The chain joins TRBV28 to TRBJ2-5, with no clear D. The CDR3 contains 13 residues. Trimming stripped 3 bases from V and 7 bases from J, with 12 bases between. Germline CDR1 and CDR2: MDHEN and SYDVKM. The CDR3 bases are TGTGCCAGCAGTTTTCCCATGCTGATGACCCAGTACTTC. Protein: CASSFPMLMTQYF.

This rearrangement joins TRBV7-2 to TRBJ1-5; D might be TRBD1 (6 bases). The CDR3 is 15 amino acids. The V gene's germline CDR1 is SGHTA and CDR2 FQGNSA. Deletions cut 1 base from V and 3 bases from J, with 10 bases between. This CDR3 reads CASSLVAGDNQPQHF. The CDR3 DNA reads TGTGCCAGCAGCTTAGTTGCAGGGGACAATCAGCCCCAGCATTTT.

The chain links TRBV30 to TRBJ2-1; TRBD1 is a possible D gene (6 bases). Germline CDR1 reads GTSNPN; CDR2 reads SVGIG (reference sequence). This CDR3 contains 13 residues. The CDR3 DNA follows: TGTGCATCCCAGGGGCTCGCCTACAATGAGCAGTTCTTC. It encodes CASQGLAYNEQFF.

The chain has TRBV7-2 and TRBJ1-5; D unresolved. CDR3 length equals 13 residues. V gave up 4 bases and J gave up 6 bases, with 10 bases separating them. Germline CDR1 reads SGHTA; CDR2 reads FQGNSA. CDR3 residues: CASSSGSAQPQHF. The CDR3 DNA reads as TGTGCCAGCAGCTCAGGATCGGCTCAGCCCCAGCATTTT.

The chain combines TRBV19 with TRBJ2-3; possible D gene TRBD2, 6 bases. The germline CDR1 and CDR2 sequences are LNHDA and SQIVND (reference sequence). The germline V and J ends were trimmed by 6 bases and 3 bases, with 16 bases remaining between them. The length of the CDR3 is 15 residues. The chain's CDR3 is CASSTPWGVTDTQYF. CDR3 in DNA: TGTGCCAGTAGCACCCCTTGGGGGGTGACAGATACGCAGTATTTT.

This clone was found a few times. The J gene is TRBJ1-1, the V gene TRBV6-1; possibly TRBD1 for D (5 bases). The CDR3 runs 13 residues. CDR1 MNHNS and CDR2 SASEGT come from the germline V gene. V lost 4 bases, J lost 6 bases, and 12 bases lay in between. CDR3 nucleotide sequence: TGTGCCAGCAGTGTCCAGGGATGGGCTGAAGCTTTCTTT. Residues: CASSVQGWAEAFF.

The chain links TRBV27 to TRBJ2-7; 9 nucleotides line up with TRBD1. V was clipped by 5 bases and J by 4 bases; unmatched bases: 12. The CDR3 totals 16 residues. Germline CDR1 is MNHEY and CDR2 is SMNVEV (reference sequence). The DNA for the CDR3 is TGTGCCAGCAGTACAATACCGGGACAGGGACCGTACGAGCAGTACTTC. It is translated as CASSTIPGQGPYEQYF.

The chain couples TRBV7-2 to TRBJ2-3; D not resolved. The germline V gene has CDR1 SGHTA and CDR2 FQGNSA. The V and J ends lost 1 base and 0 bases respectively, with 5 bases between them. The CDR3 consists of 14 residues. The CDR3 loop is CASSLVRSTDTQYF. The DNA for the CDR3 is TGTGCCAGCAGCTTAGTCCGCAGCACAGATACGCAGTATTTT.

The gene calls are TRBV7-2 and TRBJ1-1, with a tentative D call TRBD1 (5 bases). The V end lost 5 bases, the J end lost 5 bases, and 15 bases lay between the germline ends. CDR3 length: 14 amino acids. Per the germline V gene, CDR1 is SGHTA and CDR2 is FQGNSA. This CDR3 is CASSSSGTGTEAFF. CDR3 DNA: TGTGCCAGCAGCAGCTCCGGGACGGGGACTGAAGCTTTCTTT.

The chain joins TRBV9 to TRBJ2-5, with 10 bases aligning to TRBD2. Germline V gene data show CDR1 as SGDLS and CDR2 as YYNGEE. The CDR3 is 16 residues long. Trimming cost V 1 base and J 5 bases; bases outside gene matches: 8. The CDR3, as DNA: TGTGCCAGCAGCGTATCCAGCGGGGGGGCCCAGGAGACCCAGTACTTC. Translation: CASSVSSGGAQETQYF.

The gene calls are TRBV28 and TRBJ2-5; TRBD1 or TRBD2 may be the D gene (5 bases each). V lost 6 bases and J lost 9, with 17 bases in between. Germline V gives CDR1 MDHEN, CDR2 SYDVKM. This CDR3 comprises 13 residues. The CDR3 DNA sequence: TGTGCCAGCAGCATAGGGACCCCCGTGGCCCAGTACTTC. The encoded protein is CASSIGTPVAQYF.

The CDR3 sequence: CASSSGGTGELFF. DNA of the CDR3: TGTGCCAGCAGTTCCGGGGGAACCGGGGAGCTGTTTTTT. The chain employs TRBV27 and TRBJ2-2; perhaps TRBD2 as D (6 bases). Trimming shortened V by 4 bases and J by 5 bases, and 8 bases separated the two germline ends. The germline V gene has CDR1 MNHEY and CDR2 SMNVEV (reference sequence). The CDR3 runs to 13 residues.

The J gene is TRBJ2-3, the V gene TRBV4-2; D might be TRBD1 (5 bases). Trimming removed 5 bases from V and 0 bases from J, with 15 bases in between. The germline gives CDR1 LGHNA, CDR2 YNFKEQ. There are 16 residues in the CDR3. DNA for the CDR3: TGTGCCAGCAGCTTGGAAGGGGCCTTTAGCACAGATACGCAGTATTTT. This translates into CASSLEGAFSTDTQYF.